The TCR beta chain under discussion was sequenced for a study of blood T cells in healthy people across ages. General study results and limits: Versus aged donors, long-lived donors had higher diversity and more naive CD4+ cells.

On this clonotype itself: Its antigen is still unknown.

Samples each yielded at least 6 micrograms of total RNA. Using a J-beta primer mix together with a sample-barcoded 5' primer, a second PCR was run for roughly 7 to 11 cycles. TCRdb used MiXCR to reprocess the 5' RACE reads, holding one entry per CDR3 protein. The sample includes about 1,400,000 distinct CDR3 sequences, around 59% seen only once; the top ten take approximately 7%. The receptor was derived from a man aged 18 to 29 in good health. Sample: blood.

CDR3 in DNA: TGTGCCAGCAGCTATTTTGCCGTAGGAAATGAGCAGTTCTTC. It codes for CASSYFAVGNEQFF. This sequence joins TRBV27 and TRBJ2-1; D gene unclear. This CDR3 is 14 amino acids long. V was shortened by 6 bases and J by 7 bases, with 16 bases between the two germline ends. Germline lookup yields CDR1 MNHEY and CDR2 SMNVEV (reference sequence).